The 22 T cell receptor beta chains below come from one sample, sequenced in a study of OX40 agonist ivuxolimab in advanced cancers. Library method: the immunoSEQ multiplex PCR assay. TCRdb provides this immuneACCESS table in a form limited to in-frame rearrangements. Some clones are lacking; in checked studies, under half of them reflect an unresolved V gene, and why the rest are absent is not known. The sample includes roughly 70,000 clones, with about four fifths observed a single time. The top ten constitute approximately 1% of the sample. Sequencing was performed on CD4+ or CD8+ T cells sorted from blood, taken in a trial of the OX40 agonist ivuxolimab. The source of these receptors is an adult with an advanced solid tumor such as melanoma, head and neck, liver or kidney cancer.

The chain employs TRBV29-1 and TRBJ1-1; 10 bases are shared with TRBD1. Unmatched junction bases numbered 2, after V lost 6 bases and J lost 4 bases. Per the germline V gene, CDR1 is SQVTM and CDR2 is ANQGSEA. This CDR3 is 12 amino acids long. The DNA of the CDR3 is TGCAGCGTCCGGACAGGGGGCACTGAAGCTTTCTTT. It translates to CSVRTGGTEAFF. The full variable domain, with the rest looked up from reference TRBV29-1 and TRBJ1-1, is SAVISQKPSRDICQRGTSLTIQCQVDSQVTMMFWYRQQPGQSLTLIATANQGSEATYESGFVIDKFPISRPNLTFSTLTVSNMSPEDSSIYLCSVRTGGTEAFFGQGTRLTVV.

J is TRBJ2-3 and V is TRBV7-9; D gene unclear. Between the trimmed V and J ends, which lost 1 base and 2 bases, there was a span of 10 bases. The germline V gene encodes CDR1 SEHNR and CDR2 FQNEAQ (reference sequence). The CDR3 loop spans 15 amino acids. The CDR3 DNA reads TGTGCCAGCAGCTTAGGACAAAGATCCACAGATACGCAGTATTTT. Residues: CASSLGQRSTDTQYF.

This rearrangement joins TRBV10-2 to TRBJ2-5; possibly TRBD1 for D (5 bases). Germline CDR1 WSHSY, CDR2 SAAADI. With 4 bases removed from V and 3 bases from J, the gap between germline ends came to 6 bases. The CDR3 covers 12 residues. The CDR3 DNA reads TGCGCCAGCAGTGCCAGGGAAGAGACCCAGTACTTC. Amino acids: CASSAREETQYF.

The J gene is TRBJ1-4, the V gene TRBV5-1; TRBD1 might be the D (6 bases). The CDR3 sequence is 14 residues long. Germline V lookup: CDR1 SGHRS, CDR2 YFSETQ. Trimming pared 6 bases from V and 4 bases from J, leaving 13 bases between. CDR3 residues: CASNEGGNNEKLFF. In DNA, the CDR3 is TGCGCCAGCAACGAAGGGGGGAATAATGAAAAACTGTTTTTT.

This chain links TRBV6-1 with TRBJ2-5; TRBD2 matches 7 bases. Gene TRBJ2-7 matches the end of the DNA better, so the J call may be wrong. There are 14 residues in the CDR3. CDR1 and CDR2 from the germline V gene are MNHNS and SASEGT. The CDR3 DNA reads TGTGCCAGCAGTGTTCGGGGGGTGTGGAGCGAGCAGTACTTC. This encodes CASSVRGVWSEQYF.

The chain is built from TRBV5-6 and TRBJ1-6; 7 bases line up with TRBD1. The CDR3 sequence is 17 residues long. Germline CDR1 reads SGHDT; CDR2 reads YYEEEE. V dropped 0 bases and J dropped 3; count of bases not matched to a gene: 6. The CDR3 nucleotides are TGTGCCAGCAGCTTGGGGGGGACAGCGGTCTATAATTCACCCCTCCACTTT. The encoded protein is CASSLGGTAVYNSPLHF.

The CDR3 bases are TGTGCCTGGAGCCCGGCTCGAGGGACCCAGTACTTC. It yields the protein CAWSPARGTQYF. This rearrangement joins TRBV30 to TRBJ2-5; D is unclear. This CDR3 comprises 12 residues. The germline gives CDR1 GTSNPN, CDR2 SVGIG (reference sequence). The V gene lost 3 bases and the J gene lost 7 bases, with 12 bases spanning the gap.

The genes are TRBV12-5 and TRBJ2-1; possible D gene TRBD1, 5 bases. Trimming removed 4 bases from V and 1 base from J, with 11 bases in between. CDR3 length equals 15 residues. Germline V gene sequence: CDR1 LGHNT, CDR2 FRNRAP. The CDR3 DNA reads TGTGCTAGTGGTTCCAGGGTATGGTCCTACAATGAGCAGTTCTTC. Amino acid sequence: CASGSRVWSYNEQFF. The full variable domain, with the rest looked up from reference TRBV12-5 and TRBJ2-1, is DARVTQTPRHKVTEMGQEVTMRCQPILGHNTVFWYRQTMMQGLELLAYFRNRAPLDDSGMPKDRFSAEMPDATLATLKIQPSEPRDSAVYFCASGSRVWSYNEQFFGPGTRLTVL.

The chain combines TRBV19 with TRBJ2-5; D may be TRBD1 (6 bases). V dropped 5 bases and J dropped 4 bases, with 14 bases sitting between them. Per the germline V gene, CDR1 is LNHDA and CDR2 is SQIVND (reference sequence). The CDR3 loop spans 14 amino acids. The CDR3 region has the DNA TGTGCCAGTAGTCCTCGGGGCAGGGGAGAGACCCAGTACTTC. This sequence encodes CASSPRGRGETQYF.

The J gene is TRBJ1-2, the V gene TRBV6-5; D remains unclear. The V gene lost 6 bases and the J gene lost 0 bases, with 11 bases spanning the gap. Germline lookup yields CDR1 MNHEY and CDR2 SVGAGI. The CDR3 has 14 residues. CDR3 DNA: TGTGCCAGCAGAGGTCCACAAGCTAACTATGGCTACACCTTC. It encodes CASRGPQANYGYTF.

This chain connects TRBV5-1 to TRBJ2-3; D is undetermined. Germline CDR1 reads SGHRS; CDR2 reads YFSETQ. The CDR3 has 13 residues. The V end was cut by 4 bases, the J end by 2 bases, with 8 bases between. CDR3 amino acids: CASSVSATDTQYF. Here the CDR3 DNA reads TGCGCCAGCAGCGTTTCTGCCACAGATACGCAGTATTTT.

The CDR3 nucleotides read TGTGCCAGCAGTCCCCCCGAGAGAGGGGGCGAGCAGTACTTC. Amino acid sequence: CASSPPERGGEQYF. The chain couples TRBV6-5 to TRBJ2-7, with TRBD1 as a possible D gene (6 bases). Germline CDR1 is MNHEY and CDR2 is SVGAGI. The CDR3 has 14 residues. Trimming removed 5 bases at V and 6 bases at J, with 17 bases between.

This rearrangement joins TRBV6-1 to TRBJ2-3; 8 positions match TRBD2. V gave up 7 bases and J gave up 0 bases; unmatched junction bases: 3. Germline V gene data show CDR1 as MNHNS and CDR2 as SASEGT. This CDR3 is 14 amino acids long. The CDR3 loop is CASNIAGSTDTQYF. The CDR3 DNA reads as TGTGCCAGCAATATAGCGGGGAGCACAGATACGCAGTATTTT.

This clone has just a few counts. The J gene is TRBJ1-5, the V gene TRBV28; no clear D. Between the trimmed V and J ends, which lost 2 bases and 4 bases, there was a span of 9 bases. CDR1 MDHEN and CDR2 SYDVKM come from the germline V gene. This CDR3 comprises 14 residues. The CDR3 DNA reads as TGTGCCAGCAGTTTAGGGGTGAAGAATCAGCCCCAGCATTTT. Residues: CASSLGVKNQPQHF.

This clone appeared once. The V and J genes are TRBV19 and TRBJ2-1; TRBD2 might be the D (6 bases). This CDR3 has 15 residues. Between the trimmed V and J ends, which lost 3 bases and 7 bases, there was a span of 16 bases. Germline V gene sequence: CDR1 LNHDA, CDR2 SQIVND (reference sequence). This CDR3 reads CASSISGTSLNEQFF. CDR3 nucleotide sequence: TGTGCCAGTAGTATTTCCGGGACTTCCCTTAATGAGCAGTTCTTC.

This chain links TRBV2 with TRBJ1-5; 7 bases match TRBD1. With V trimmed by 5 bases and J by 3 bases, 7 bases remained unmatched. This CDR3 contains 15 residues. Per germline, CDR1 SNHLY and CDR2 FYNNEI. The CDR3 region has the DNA TGTGCCAGCAGTAGGACAGGAAAACACAATCAGCCCCAGCATTTT. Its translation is CASSRTGKHNQPQHF.

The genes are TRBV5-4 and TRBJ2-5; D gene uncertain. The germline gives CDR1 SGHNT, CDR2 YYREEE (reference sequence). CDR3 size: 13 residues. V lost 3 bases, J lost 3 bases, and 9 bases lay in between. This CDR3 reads CASSSWTEETQYF. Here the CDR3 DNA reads TGTGCCAGCAGCTCGTGGACGGAAGAGACCCAGTACTTC.

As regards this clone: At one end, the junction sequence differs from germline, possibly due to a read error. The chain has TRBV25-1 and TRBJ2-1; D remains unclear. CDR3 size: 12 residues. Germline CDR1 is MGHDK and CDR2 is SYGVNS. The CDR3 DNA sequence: TGTGCCAGCAGTCGCTCCTTCAATGAGCAGTTCTTC. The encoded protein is CASSRSFNEQFF.

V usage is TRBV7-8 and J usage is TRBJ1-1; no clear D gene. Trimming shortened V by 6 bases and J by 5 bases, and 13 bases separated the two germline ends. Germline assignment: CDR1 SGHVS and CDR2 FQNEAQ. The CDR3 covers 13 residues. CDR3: CASRKRLGTEAFF. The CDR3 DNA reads TGTGCCAGCAGAAAGAGACTGGGAACTGAAGCTTTCTTT.

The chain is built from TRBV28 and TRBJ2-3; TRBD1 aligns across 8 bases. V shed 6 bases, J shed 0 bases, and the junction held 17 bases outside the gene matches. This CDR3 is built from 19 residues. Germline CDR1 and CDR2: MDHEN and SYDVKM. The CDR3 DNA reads TGTGCCAGCAGCTACACCGGGACAGGATTTACTGCTAGCACAGATACGCAGTATTTT. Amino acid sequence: CASSYTGTGFTASTDTQYF.

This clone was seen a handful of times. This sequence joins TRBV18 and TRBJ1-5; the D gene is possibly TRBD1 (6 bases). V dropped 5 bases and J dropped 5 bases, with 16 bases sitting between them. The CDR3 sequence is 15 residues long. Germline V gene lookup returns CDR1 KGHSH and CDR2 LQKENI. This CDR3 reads CASSIQGGVDQPQHF. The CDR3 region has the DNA TGTGCCAGCTCAATACAGGGTGGGGTGGATCAGCCCCAGCATTTT.

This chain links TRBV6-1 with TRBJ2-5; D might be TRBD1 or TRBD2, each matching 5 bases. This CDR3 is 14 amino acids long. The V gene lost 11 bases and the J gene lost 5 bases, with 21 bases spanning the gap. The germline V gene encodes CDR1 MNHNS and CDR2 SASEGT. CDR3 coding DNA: TGTGCCGGGTCCCGGGACCGACGCCAGGAGACCCAGTACTTC. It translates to CAGSRDRRQETQYF.